A selection of T cell receptor beta chains follows, all from one sample in a study of blood T cell repertoires in COVID-19. The table came from immunoSEQ multiplex PCR; TCRdb's copy has only in-frame clones and leaves some out. The table has around 100,000 clones, 85% to 90% seen once. The specimen was peripheral blood. These receptors came from a woman older than 75 with acute or convalescent COVID-19. The CDR3 runs from the conserved cysteine through the conserved F or W. A D gene is named only where the DNA matches it firmly. Only part of the rows carry a size: once, few, many, or a class if the clone is expanded.

cdr3_aa cdr3_nt j_call clone_size d_call v_call
CASSPWGQDTQYF TGTGCCAGCAGCCCCTGGGGCCAAGATACGCAGTATTTT TRBJ2-3 NA NA TRBV3-1/TRBV3-2
CASRAGPIWEQYF TGTGCCAGCAGAGCGGGACCTATTTGGGAGCAGTACTTC TRBJ2-7 NA TRBD2 TRBV2
CATSVRGGSDTQYF TGTGCCACCAGTGTTCGGGGGGGCTCAGATACGCAGTATTTT TRBJ2-3 NA TRBD2 TRBV24-1
CASSKGGHHRSIAGNQPQHF TGTGCCAGCAGCAAAGGGGGGCATCACCGGAGTATTGCGGGCAATCAGCCCCAGCATTTT TRBJ1-5 NA NA TRBV21-1
CASSRGDRESEKLFF TGTGCCAGCAGCAGAGGGGACAGGGAGAGTGAAAAACTGTTTTTT TRBJ1-4 NA TRBD1 TRBV5-8
CASKSQGLNTEAFF TGTGCCAGCAAATCACAGGGGCTGAACACTGAAGCTTTCTTT TRBJ1-1 NA TRBD1 TRBV2
CAWSRRLGREAFF TGTGCCTGGAGTCGTAGGTTGGGGAGGGAAGCTTTCTTT TRBJ1-1 NA NA TRBV30
CASSKEDRGTNTEAFF TGTGCCAGCAGCAAAGAGGATCGGGGGACGAACACTGAAGCTTTCTTT TRBJ1-1 few NA TRBV21-1
CAWSIGGLGGYTF TGTGCCTGGAGTATTGGGGGCCTCGGCGGCTACACCTTC TRBJ1-2 NA NA TRBV30
CATSRRTGGVGYTF TGTGCCACCAGCAGGAGAACAGGGGGGGTCGGCTACACCTTC TRBJ1-2 NA TRBD1 TRBV15
CASSEAVGQGNEQYF TGTGCCAGCAGTGAAGCGGTTGGACAGGGTAACGAGCAGTACTTC TRBJ2-7 NA TRBD1 TRBV2
CAISDGTKETQYF TGTGCCATCAGTGACGGGACTAAAGAGACCCAGTACTTC TRBJ2-5 NA TRBD2 TRBV10-3
CASSPPGGPGNEQFF TGTGCCAGCTCACCACCGGGGGGACCTGGCAATGAGCAGTTCTTC TRBJ2-1 NA NA TRBV18
CASTLRDMNTEAFF TGTGCCAGCACCCTGAGGGACATGAACACTGAAGCTTTCTTT TRBJ1-1 NA NA TRBV2
CASSLGEATGSTNEKLFF TGTGCCAGCAGTTTAGGGGAGGCAACTGGTTCAACTAATGAAAAACTGTTTTTT TRBJ1-4 NA NA TRBV28
CATSPGGKGNQPQHF TGTGCCACCTCTCCAGGGGGGAAGGGCAATCAGCCCCAGCATTTT TRBJ1-5 NA TRBD1 TRBV24-1
CAISESSGSSGELFF TGTGCCATCAGTGAGTCTTCGGGGTCTTCCGGGGAGCTGTTTTTT TRBJ2-2 NA NA TRBV10-3
CASSPTPGSGNTIYF TGTGCCAGCTCACCTACCCCAGGGTCTGGAAACACCATATATTTT TRBJ1-3 NA NA TRBV18
CASSQVIAGIWDTEAFF TGTGCCAGCAGCCAAGTAATTGCAGGGATCTGGGACACTGAAGCTTTCTTT TRBJ1-1 NA NA TRBV14
CASRPGGTGSYEQYF TGTGCCAGCCGCCCCGGGGGGACAGGGTCCTACGAGCAGTACTTC TRBJ2-7 NA TRBD1 TRBV6-2/TRBV6-3
CASSLTGKGTEAFF TGCGCCAGCAGCTTGACAGGCAAGGGCACTGAAGCTTTCTTT TRBJ1-1 NA NA TRBV5-1
CASSVVLARQGNNYGYTF TGTGCCAGCAGCGTAGTTCTAGCTAGACAGGGGAATAACTATGGCTACACCTTC TRBJ1-2 NA TRBD1 TRBV9
CASSPGPGAEAFF TGCGCCAGCAGCCCCGGCCCCGGGGCTGAAGCTTTCTTT TRBJ1-1 NA NA TRBV4-1
CAISESVLLNTGELFF TGTGCCATCAGTGAGTCGGTCCTACTGAACACCGGGGAGCTGTTTTTT TRBJ2-2 NA NA TRBV10-3
CSVEDRAGADSSYNEQFF TGCAGCGTTGAAGATCGAGCGGGAGCAGACAGCTCCTACAATGAGCAGTTCTTC TRBJ2-1 NA TRBD2 TRBV29-1
CASSVEAELDTEAFF TGTGCCAGCAGCGTAGAAGCTGAGCTGGACACTGAAGCTTTCTTT TRBJ1-1 NA NA TRBV9
CASSSWGAGATNEKLFF TGTGCCAGCAGCTCTTGGGGGGCGGGGGCAACTAATGAAAAACTGTTTTTT TRBJ1-4 NA NA TRBV5-4
CATSRSPPRVAGATDTQYF TGTGCCACCAGCAGAAGTCCCCCTCGGGTAGCAGGGGCAACAGATACGCAGTATTTT TRBJ2-3 NA NA TRBV15
CASSQAPNQPQHF TGTGCCAGCAGCCAAGCCCCTAATCAGCCCCAGCATTTT TRBJ1-5 NA NA TRBV5-4
CASNRDTQSMNTEAFF TGCGCCAGCAACCGGGACACACAATCCATGAACACTGAAGCTTTCTTT TRBJ1-1 NA NA TRBV5-1
CSASYLGSPLHF TGCAGTGCTAGTTATCTGGGCTCACCCCTCCACTTT TRBJ1-6 NA NA TRBV20-1
CSVESYSYNEQFF TGCAGCGTTGAAAGCTACTCCTACAATGAGCAGTTCTTC TRBJ2-1 NA NA TRBV29-1
CASSLNRGPTGELFF TGCGCCAGCAGTCTAAACAGGGGCCCGACCGGGGAGCTGTTTTTT TRBJ2-2 NA TRBD1 TRBV23-1
CASSLAGGDTEAFF TGCGCCAGCAGCTTGGCGGGGGGTGACACTGAAGCTTTCTTT TRBJ1-1 few NA TRBV5-1
CASSSTPGNTIYF TGTGCCAGTAGTTCCACTCCGGGAAACACCATATATTTT TRBJ1-3 NA NA TRBV19
CASSGRLAGGILGENEQFF TGTGCCAGCAGCGGCCGACTAGCGGGGGGGATATTGGGAGAGAATGAGCAGTTCTTC TRBJ2-1 NA TRBD2 TRBV9
CASSFRDYGYTF TGTGCCAGCAGCTTTCGGGATTATGGCTACACCTTC TRBJ1-2 NA NA TRBV5-6
CASSYAADRGYSNQPQHF TGTGCCAGCAGTTACGCAGCGGACAGGGGTTATAGCAATCAGCCCCAGCATTTT TRBJ1-5 NA TRBD1 TRBV6-2/TRBV6-3
CASSYQRTNTGELFF TGTGCCAGCAGTTACCAGCGGACGAACACCGGGGAGCTGTTTTTT TRBJ2-2 NA NA TRBV6-6
CASSDVRAGRVFYEQYF TGCGCCAGCAGCGACGTGAGAGCGGGCCGGGTGTTCTACGAGCAGTACTTC TRBJ2-7 NA NA TRBV4-1
CASSSGTGLLSGNTIYF TGTGCCAGCAGTTCTGGGACAGGCCTACTCTCTGGAAACACCATATATTTT TRBJ1-3 NA TRBD1 TRBV28
CASSRVAGSHNEQFF TGTGCCAGCAGCCGGGTGGCAGGGTCCCACAATGAGCAGTTCTTC TRBJ2-1 NA NA TRBV3-1/TRBV3-2
CASSLRDSNTEAFF TGTGCCAGTAGTCTACGGGACAGCAACACTGAAGCTTTCTTT TRBJ1-1 NA TRBD1 TRBV19
CASSLDRASPLHF TGTGCCAGCAGCCTCGACAGGGCTTCACCCCTCCACTTT TRBJ1-6 NA TRBD1 TRBV7-2
CASNRDRGLNTEAFF TGTGCCAGCAATCGAGACAGGGGACTGAACACTGAAGCTTTCTTT TRBJ1-1 NA TRBD1 TRBV13
CASRHSSGGGYNEQFF TGCGCCAGCCGCCATTCGAGCGGGGGTGGTTACAATGAGCAGTTCTTC TRBJ2-1 NA TRBD2 TRBV5-1
CASSFISGANVLTF TGTGCCAGCAGTTTCATCTCTGGGGCCAACGTCCTGACTTTC TRBJ2-6 once NA TRBV27